These 23 T cell receptor beta chains share one sample of origin, sequenced in a study of cytomegalovirus exposure and HLA in healthy donors. The PCR ran on 60 Vbeta and 13 Jbeta primers. Using immunoSEQ multiplex PCR, the repertoire was profiled, and TCRdb retains in-frame clones only, with some absent. This table has over 100,000 clones, around 81% appearing once. The specimen was PBMCs. All receptors derive from a woman aged 30 to 39 in good health and CMV-seronegative.

The V gene is TRBV19, the J gene TRBJ1-2; the match to TRBD1 covers 10 bases. Trimming took 8 bases from V and 4 from J; bases not matched to a gene: 7. The CDR3 is 14 residues long. Germline assignment: CDR1 LNHDA and CDR2 SQIVND (reference sequence). The DNA of the CDR3 is TGTGCCAGTTATTCGACAGGGGGCGGCTATGGCTACACCTTC. Protein product: CASYSTGGGYGYTF.

The chain is built from TRBV5-6 and TRBJ1-1; weak D call: TRBD1 (5 bases). Trimming pared 0 bases from V and 7 bases from J, leaving 10 bases between. Germline values: CDR1 SGHDT, CDR2 YYEEEE. The CDR3 length is 13 residues. In DNA form, the CDR3 reads TGTGCCAGCAGCTTGGCCGGGGGAGTTGAAGCTTTCTTT. It specifies CASSLAGGVEAFF. The full variable domain, completed using reference TRBV5-6 and TRBJ1-1, is DAGVTQSPTHLIKTRGQQVTLRCSPKSGHDTVSWYQQALGQGPQFIFQYYEEEERQRGNFPDRFSGHQFPNYSSELNVNALLLGDSALYLCASSLAGGVEAFFGQGTRLTVV.

The rearrangement links TRBV6-1 to TRBJ2-1; 11 bases map to TRBD2. The junction had 8 bases not matched to a gene; V was cut back by 1 base and J by 0 bases. The CDR3 loop spans 19 amino acids. Germline V gives CDR1 MNHNS, CDR2 SASEGT. CDR3 residues: CASSEEGLAETSSYNEQFF. CDR3 sequence (DNA): TGTGCCAGCAGTGAAGAGGGACTAGCGGAGACGAGCTCCTACAATGAGCAGTTCTTC.

This chain connects TRBV5-1 to TRBJ2-1, with D possibly matching TRBD1 (6 bases). The CDR3 has 15 residues. In germline, CDR1 is SGHRS, CDR2 YFSETQ. The V and J ends lost 4 bases and 4 bases respectively, with 15 bases between them. CDR3 coding DNA: TGCGCCAGCAGCCCAGGGGTCGACAATTACAATGAGCAGTTCTTC. Its protein product is CASSPGVDNYNEQFF.

J is TRBJ2-7 and V is TRBV18; 7 bases map to TRBD2. This CDR3 comprises 13 residues. Germline trimming cut 4 bases from V and 0 bases from J; bases unmatched to any gene: 0. Germline V gene data show CDR1 as KGHSH and CDR2 as LQKENI. CDR3 sequence reads: CASSRTSSYEQYF. Written as DNA, the CDR3 is TGTGCCAGCTCACGGACTAGCTCCTACGAGCAGTACTTC.

The CDR3 sequence is CASSIDPQTGLGYTF. The CDR3 DNA is TGTGCCAGTAGTATAGATCCCCAAACAGGGTTGGGCTACACCTTC. This chain joins TRBV19 and TRBJ1-2; the D gene is possibly TRBD1 (6 bases). The V and J ends lost 0 bases and 8 bases respectively, with 16 bases between them. Germline V lookup: CDR1 LNHDA, CDR2 SQIVND (reference sequence). The CDR3 has 15 residues. Full variable domain (remainder filled in from reference TRBV19 and TRBJ1-2): DGGITQSPKYLFRKEGQNVTLSCEQNLNHDAMYWYRQDPGQGLRLIYYSQIVNDFQKGDIAEGYSVSREKKESFPLTVTSAQKNPTAFYLCASSIDPQTGLGYTFGSGTRLTVV.

The chain combines TRBV7-6 with TRBJ2-7, with D possibly TRBD2 on 5 matching bases. V lost 5 bases and J 0 bases, leaving 11 bases between the germline ends. The CDR3 length is 14 residues. Germline lookup yields CDR1 SGHVS and CDR2 FNYEAQ. CDR3 sequence (DNA): TGTGCCAGCAGCCCCCCAGCGGTCTCCTACGAGCAGTACTTC. Translating gives CASSPPAVSYEQYF.

This rearrangement joins TRBV30 to TRBJ2-1; TRBD2 matches 11 bases. This CDR3 is built from 14 residues. Germline V lookup: CDR1 GTSNPN, CDR2 SVGIG (reference sequence). The trim removed 3 bases at V and 6 bases at J, leaving 4 bases unmatched. For the CDR3, the DNA is TGTGCCTGGAGCGGGACTAGCGGAATCAATGAGCAGTTCTTC. This codes for CAWSGTSGINEQFF. The full variable domain, in which reference TRBV30 and TRBJ2-1 provide the parts outside the CDR3, is SQTIHQWPATLVQPVGSPLSLECTVEGTSNPNLYWYRQAAGRGLQLLFYSVGIGQISSEVPQNLSASRPQDRQFILSSKKLLLSDSGFYLCAWSGTSGINEQFFGPGTRLTVL.

This clone was counted only a few times. CDR3 loop: CASSLEGGSYEQYF. Here the CDR3 DNA reads TGTGCCAGCAGCTTAGAAGGCGGGAGCTACGAGCAGTACTTC. The chain combines TRBV7-8 with TRBJ2-7, with 7 nucleotides matching TRBD2. V lost 1 base, J lost 3 bases, and 3 bases stayed unmatched. Per the germline V gene, CDR1 is SGHVS and CDR2 is FQNEAQ. The CDR3 length is 14 residues.

This clone was picked up one time. The CDR3 sequence is CAWSVTTGVGKGQYF. In nucleotides, the CDR3 is TGTGCCTGGAGTGTAACGACAGGCGTGGGTAAGGGGCAGTACTTC. This chain joins TRBV30 and TRBJ2-7, with a tentative D call TRBD1 (6 bases). Germline CDR1 GTSNPN, CDR2 SVGIG (reference sequence). V lost 0 bases and J lost 9, with 21 bases in between. This CDR3 comprises 15 residues.

This rearrangement joins TRBV7-8 to TRBJ1-2; D call uncertain. The ends were cut back, 1 base at V and 4 bases at J, with 13 bases in the middle. Germline V CDR1 and CDR2: SGHVS, FQNEAQ. The CDR3 contains 15 residues. CDR3 sequence: CASSLVGGLGYGYTF. CDR3 sequence (DNA): TGTGCCAGCAGCTTAGTTGGTGGGCTCGGCTATGGCTACACCTTC.

V usage is TRBV7-9 and J usage is TRBJ2-1; 7 positions match TRBD1. The V gene's germline CDR1 is SEHNR and CDR2 FQNEAQ (reference sequence). Trimming at V came to 3 bases and at J to 7 bases, leaving 6 bases not matched to a gene. This CDR3 has 14 amino acids. The CDR3 DNA is TGTGCCAGCAGCTTGGAGACAGGGATTAATGAGCAGTTCTTC. Translating it yields CASSLETGINEQFF.

The chain employs TRBV11-3 and TRBJ2-3; 9 nucleotides align to TRBD2. CDR1 is SGHNT and CDR2 is YENEEA in the germline V gene. V was clipped by 5 bases and J by 10 bases; unmatched bases: 10. The CDR3 is 14 amino acids. The DNA for the CDR3 is TGTGCCAGCAGCGGTCTAGCGGGGTTAGGGGCGCAGTATTTT. As protein: CASSGLAGLGAQYF.

This clone was found once. V usage is TRBV11-2 and J usage is TRBJ2-7; the match to TRBD2 covers 14 bases. The germline gives CDR1 SGHAT, CDR2 FQNNGV. This CDR3 is built from 16 residues. With V trimmed by 5 bases and J by 1 base, 4 bases remained unmatched. The CDR3 bases are TGTGCCAGCAGCAAAGGGACTAGCGGGAGATCCTACGAGCAGTACTTC. Amino acid sequence: CASSKGTSGRSYEQYF. Looking up the rest from reference TRBV11-2 and TRBJ2-7 gives the full variable domain: EAGVAQSPRYKIIEKRQSVAFWCNPISGHATLYWYQQILGQGPKLLIQFQNNGVVDDSQLPKDRFSAERLKGVDSTLKIQPAKLEDSAVYLCASSKGTSGRSYEQYFGPGTRLTVT.

This chain connects TRBV7-9 to TRBJ1-4; D remains unclear. V lost 5 bases to trimming and J lost 10 bases, with 20 bases between them. Germline loops: CDR1 SEHNR, CDR2 FQNEAQ (reference sequence). The CDR3 contains 15 residues. The CDR3 DNA is TGTGCCAGCAGCCCAACTCCCGCTGCCGAGGGAAAACTGTTTTTT. Translated: CASSPTPAAEGKLFF.

This chain joins TRBV7-9 and TRBJ1-1; D is uncertain. The CDR3 sequence is 13 residues long. The V end lost 1 base, the J end lost 4 bases, and 7 bases lay between the germline ends. Germline-derived CDR1 and CDR2 are SEHNR and FQNEAQ (reference sequence). CDR3 region: CASSLGLATEAFF. The CDR3 bases are TGTGCCAGCAGCTTAGGATTGGCCACTGAAGCTTTCTTT. Combining the CDR3 with reference TRBV7-9 and TRBJ1-1 gives the whole variable domain DTGVSQNPRHKITKRGQNVTFRCDPISEHNRLYWYRQTLGQGPEFLTYFQNEAQLEKSRLLSDRFSAERPKGSFSTLEIQRTEQGDSAMYLCASSLGLATEAFFGQGTRLTVV.

V usage is TRBV9 and J usage is TRBJ2-1; D uncertain. Germline CDR1 and CDR2: SGDLS and YYNGEE. V lost 0 bases and J lost 5, with 12 bases in between. The CDR3 is 15 residues long. The CDR3 is CASSVVESLNNEQFF. The CDR3, as DNA: TGTGCCAGCAGCGTAGTCGAAAGCTTAAACAATGAGCAGTTCTTC. The variable domain in full, completed from reference TRBV9 and TRBJ2-1, reads DSGVTQTPKHLITATGQRVTLRCSPRSGDLSVYWYQQSLDQGLQFLIQYYNGEERAKGNILERFSAQQFPDLHSELNLSSLELGDSALYFCASSVVESLNNEQFFGPGTRLTVL.

The rearrangement links TRBV19 to TRBJ1-2, with D tentatively TRBD1 (5 bases). This CDR3 comprises 14 residues. The V end was cut by 8 bases, the J end by 3 bases, with 16 bases between. Germline assignment: CDR1 LNHDA and CDR2 SQIVND (reference sequence). The CDR3 DNA follows: TGTGCCAGTCGATCAGGACACGGCGACTATGGCTACACCTTC. Residues: CASRSGHGDYGYTF.

V is TRBV25-1 and J is TRBJ2-2; the D gene is possibly TRBD1 (5 bases). This CDR3 has 15 residues. The V gene's germline CDR1 is MGHDK and CDR2 SYGVNS. Trimming cost V 2 bases and J 3 bases, with 10 bases left between them. Here the CDR3 reads CASSEISGYTGELFF. The CDR3 region has the DNA TGTGCCAGCAGTGAAATATCAGGGTACACCGGGGAGCTGTTTTTT.

The chain combines TRBV4-3 with TRBJ2-3; 15 bases map to TRBD2. Per germline, CDR1 LGHNA and CDR2 YSLEER. Germline trimming cut 4 bases from V and 2 bases from J; bases unmatched to any gene: 4. The CDR3 runs 17 residues. CDR3 amino acids: CASSPGLAGGSTDTQYF. CDR3 nucleotide sequence: TGCGCCAGCAGCCCCGGACTAGCGGGAGGGTCCACAGATACGCAGTATTTT.

V is TRBV9 and J is TRBJ2-7, with D possibly TRBD2 on 6 matching bases. The CDR3 has 15 residues. Germline V CDR1 and CDR2: SGDLS, YYNGEE. The V end lost 2 bases, the J end lost 0 bases, and 12 bases lay between the germline ends. CDR3 loop: CASSVGGDLSYEQYF. CDR3 sequence (DNA): TGTGCCAGCAGCGTGGGGGGAGACCTCTCCTACGAGCAGTACTTC.

There are a few counts of this clone. The chain uses TRBV30 and TRBJ2-3; TRBD2 matches at 9 bases. The V gene's germline CDR1 is GTSNPN and CDR2 SVGIG (reference sequence). V was pared by 3 bases and J by 4 bases, with 2 bases of the junction left unmatched. This CDR3 region has 13 residues. CDR3 nucleotides: TGTGCCTGGAGCCTAGCGGGGCCAGATACGCAGTATTTT. Its translation is CAWSLAGPDTQYF.

This clone came up a few times. The genes are TRBV28 and TRBJ2-5; 7 positions match TRBD1. CDR3 size: 13 residues. V trimming: 6 bases; J trimming: 1 base; junction bases outside the gene matches: 2. CDR1 is MDHEN and CDR2 is SYDVKM in the germline V gene. This CDR3 is CASRRTGQETQYF. The DNA for the CDR3 is TGTGCCAGCAGAAGGACAGGCCAAGAGACCCAGTACTTC.